This T cell receptor (beta chain) comes out of a study of cytomegalovirus exposure and HLA in healthy donors. Study-wide context: Prior work identified roughly 120 million unique TCR beta sequences in some 200 million T cells. Study observations and caveats: Reports showed the classifier diagnosing cytomegalovirus status with high specificity and sensitivity.

About this clone itself: Its cognate antigen is unknown.

PCR primers comprised 60 Vbeta and 13 Jbeta primers. Sequenced by immunoSEQ multiplex PCR; TCRdb stores in-frame clones only, minus some. The sample contains over 100,000 clones, almost 80% of which appear only once. Sequences were obtained from PBMCs. This receptor was obtained from a female donor in good health and CMV-seronegative.

CDR3 sequence (DNA): TGTGCCAGCTTAAGGGGACTAGCGGACTTCACAGATACGCAGTATTTT. Translation gives CASLRGLADFTDTQYF. V usage is TRBV28 and J usage is TRBJ2-3, with 11 bases aligning to TRBD2. Germline CDR1 MDHEN, CDR2 SYDVKM. V dropped 8 bases and J dropped 2; count of bases not matched to a gene: 9. The CDR3 is made up of 16 amino acids.